This T cell receptor (beta chain) was captured in a study of cytomegalovirus exposure and HLA in healthy donors (dated by TCRdb to between 2016 and 2019). Turning to the overall study: An earlier analysis of approximately 550 of the donors reported approximately 270 Gb of sequence data and more than 90 million unique TCR beta sequences from about 180 million T cells. Donor age, sex, ethnicity and CMV serostatus were collected together with the repertoire data. Across 398 genotyped donors of the cohort, an average of roughly 250,000 unique TCR beta nucleotide sequences per donor were sequenced, and roughly 20% of those sequences were non-productive. An early release that covered approximately 600 HLA-typed donors contained approximately 290 gigabases of sequencing data and 65 million to 100 million unique TCR sequences. Among the roughly 400 genotyped donors, 75% to 90% belonged to the genetic ancestry cluster associated with self-reported Caucasian donors. Every repertoire in the discovery cohort had been generated on one and the same sequencing platform. A later analysis re-examined previously published TCR beta repertoires from 610 or so donors and added high-resolution HLA genotyping to investigate patterns of TCR occurrence. High-throughput TCR immunosequencing, statistical association of individual TCRs with disease status, and machine learning were combined to predict cytomegalovirus infection status. Genome-wide SNP genotypes for about 60% of the roughly 670 donors were used in a later genetic analysis, which treated that subset as a discovery cohort. An earlier analysis of some 500 of the donors applied high-throughput TCR beta sequencing to assess whether each TCR beta V gene segment acted as functional or pseudogenic. The study profiled the T cell repertoires of fewer than 850 subjects by immunosequencing and related them to cytomegalovirus serostatus. HLA typing included class I and class II loci at four-digit resolution. The study was designed to test whether signatures of past pathogen exposure could be identified by cataloging public T cell receptors. Rather than using new phenotypic data, the later analysis identified candidate immune exposures from TCR beta sequences and from how often those sequences occurred across donors. Because of strong linkage in the cohort, roughly five DR-DQ haplotypes were treated as single units for association and clustering. The number of typed donors differed by locus: 629-630 for A, B, C, DRB1 and DQB1; 522 for DQA1; about 600 for DPA1; and around 470 for DPB1. In addition to the first cohort of 666 subjects, a separate validation cohort of 130 or so different subjects was used. Results and caveats for the whole study, not just this receptor: Immune exposure information for the cohort was limited to CMV serostatus. The study listed approximately 150 TCR beta chains as associated with cytomegalovirus. A later analysis reported that several top co-occurrence clusters appeared linked to parvovirus B19, influenza, CMV and Epstein-Barr virus. The sequencing pipeline was judged likely to have produced a cluster of highly shared sequence variants as a technical artifact. Some IMGT-functional V segments, including TRBV6-2 and TRBV6-3, could not be distinguished by the 87-base-pair reads and were therefore excluded. Linkage disequilibrium might explain the correlated functional status among segregating V segments, but an unknown experimental factor could not be ruled out. The classifier was reported to diagnose cytomegalovirus status with high specificity and sensitivity in both the original and validation cohorts. Strong co-occurrence of HLA alleles, especially DR and DQ, made assigning TCR associations to individual alleles difficult. An association between a missense DCLRE1C variant and V-gene and J-gene trimming of TCR beta chains was found in a later genetic analysis and replicated in an independent cohort. In an earlier analysis of approximately 590 of the donors, most TCR beta V segments appeared in productive rearrangements about 87% or about 30% of the time, broadly matching IMGT annotations. A later genetic analysis reported fewer N-insertions in productive TCRs among donors in an Asian-associated ancestry cluster than the roughly 700-donor mean. A later analysis associated about 17,000 TCR beta sequences with specific HLA alleles at a false discovery rate of 0.05. In this cohort, only TCR beta chains were sequenced, and detectable features were limited by the absence of alpha or paired-chain data. Because counts were too low, seventeen rarely observed V segments, including chromosome 9 orphons, were excluded from the earlier analysis of 587 of the donors. The presence/absence analyses assumed that sequencing depth was roughly uniform across donors, and that assumption may not be true. In vitro tests confirmed that a few of the cytomegalovirus-associated TCR beta chains recognize cytomegalovirus antigens. A further reported finding was that TCR beta sequences accurately predicted the HLA-A and HLA-B alleles for most subjects in the first cohort. Most CMV-associated TCR beta chains appeared to be HLA-restricted in a later analysis, and the HLA associations seemed to be driven largely by CMV exposure. The authors suggested that the approach could potentially be generalized to other disease states and immunological phenotypes. A later analysis found that TCR association rates varied across HLA loci, with DRB1 alleles showing the most associated TCRs and HLA-C alleles the fewest. Because HLA typing was missing for some donors at each locus, association tests included only the typed subset. A later analysis found that HLA-associated TCR beta chains were more clonally expanded and had lower generation probabilities than equally common non-associated chains. Most TCR sequences were seen in very few donors, while some public TCRs were found in many individuals.

Inclusive of the bounding cysteine and phenylalanine, the CDR3 is 12 residues long. Only the CDR3 DNA is retained, 36 bases long and in frame from the first base. CDR1 and CDR2 are read off the germline V gene as SGHDT and YYEEEE. After removal of 0 bases from V and 15 bases from J, the junction retains 6 bases not matched to a gene. Library prep was done by the immunoSEQ multiplex PCR assay. For the multiplex PCR, a mixture combining 60 forward primers for TCR Vbeta segments and 13 reverse primers for TCR Jbeta segments was used. The CDR3 region of rearranged TCR beta genes was amplified from genomic DNA with a multiplex PCR assay. The Illumina HiSeq System was used to sequence the amplified TCR beta libraries as 87-base-pair reads. The original pipeline was this. A later analysis counted tens of millions of unique TCR beta chains across the 666 repertoires, and around 9.9 million of these chains were shared by at least two donors. Raw reads were error-corrected and collapsed into unique sequences with a nearest-neighbor algorithm that merged closely related sequences to remove PCR and sequencing errors. Alignment of CDR3 sequences to IMGT reference sequences was used to assign V, D and J gene segments. Each retained sequence needed at least a six-nucleotide match to both a V gene segment and a J gene segment. Rearrangements were called productive when the CDR3 lacked stop codons and stayed in frame with V and J; all others were non-productive. Following IMGT convention, CDR3 was defined as the stretch from the second conserved V-encoded cysteine up to the conserved J-encoded phenylalanine. In an earlier analysis of 587 of the donors, sequences lacking an unambiguous match to a single V gene segment were excluded. In an earlier analysis of approximately 610 of the donors, V segments were called functional above 56.7% productive rearrangements and were called segregating when the between-donor standard deviation exceeded 5%. A statistical classification framework was developed to diagnose cytomegalovirus status using the catalog of TCR beta chain sequences. In a later analysis, V and J genes were assigned by comparing TCR nucleotide sequences against IMGT/GENE-DB human TR gene sequences. A later analysis assigned CDR3 sequences and most-parsimonious VDJ recombination scenarios with the TCRdist pipeline. In a later analysis, each TCR beta chain was defined by its CDR3 amino acid sequence together with its V-gene family, and reads without a unique V-gene family were excluded. In a later analysis, fewer than 650 highly shared, low-generation-probability nucleotide sequences were removed to address suspected cross-contamination and a sequencing artifact. In a later analysis, a clonal expansion index was calculated for each public chain from normalized within-repertoire ranks of inferred template counts. In a later analysis, generation probabilities were computed using a VDJ recombination model fitted to out-of-frame rearrangements, and the results were checked against IGoR. A later analysis scored TCR-TCR, TCR-HLA and TCR-CMV co-occurrence with hypergeometric tests, applying a repertoire-size bias correction to TCR pairs. To estimate false discovery rates, a later analysis permuted the HLA or CMV assignments 20 times. In a later analysis, co-occurring TCRs were grouped with DBSCAN, and TCRdist sequence similarity was added when clustering was performed within HLA-allele-positive subsets. For co-occurrence clustering, repertoires with fewer than 30,000 or more than 120,000 public chains were excluded, along with roughly 5 repertoires with anomalous nucleotide sharing. The table was pulled from immuneACCESS by TCRdb, which kept in-frame rearrangements only. Such tables lose some clones; where checked, under half of the loss comes from unresolved V genes, and the rest has no known cause. The V and J calls and clone size were taken over from that table, and D and trimming were inferred from the DNA. The sample profile shows approximately 110,000 clones; 65% to 80% of them were found once. The ten largest clones add up to roughly 5.7% of the sample.

The cohort comprised approximately 700 healthy bone marrow donors. At the time of sampling, every cohort member was nominally healthy, though immune exposures that went unrecorded were likely present. The donor was CMV seronegative and was included in the group of about 350 seronegative cohort members. Each donor provided a peripheral blood sample, and peripheral blood mononuclear cells were used for TCR beta sequencing. Genomic DNA was extracted from the blood cell samples with the Qiagen DNeasy Blood Extraction Kit. Points on this clone: No cognate antigen has been identified for it. Qualities for individual bases were not recorded, and no much larger clone is one base off.

The rearranged segments are TRBV5-6 and TRBJ2-1, with 7 central nucleotides matching TRBD2. This TCR came from a male donor in good health and CMV-seronegative. Sequencing used PBMCs. CDR3 sequence: CASSLGEGPRFF. The nucleotide sequence reads TGTGCCAGCAGCTTGGGGGAGGGCCCCAGGTTCTTC.